This passage covers 6 T cell receptor beta chains from one sample sequenced in a study of cytomegalovirus exposure and HLA in healthy donors (dated by TCRdb to about 2017). Libraries were built with the immunoSEQ multiplex PCR assay. A mixture of 60 forward primers for TCR Vbeta segments and 13 reverse primers for TCR Jbeta segments was used in the multiplex PCR. TCRdb stores this immuneACCESS table with in-frame sequences only. Part of the clones is absent; in the studies checked, under half of the shortfall reflects unresolved V genes, and no reason is known for the rest. For this sample there are some 170,000 clones; around 79% appear just once. Almost 6.5% of the sample goes to the ten largest clones. Sequenced sample: PBMCs. The receptors stem from a man between 35 and 55 years old in good health and CMV-seropositive.

The sample holds one count of this clone. The rearrangement uses TRBV27 and TRBJ2-2, with 12 bases lining up with TRBD2. V lost 8 bases, J lost 6 bases, and 7 bases stayed unmatched. This CDR3 contains 15 residues. Germline values: CDR1 MNHEY, CDR2 SMNVEV (reference sequence). CDR3 loop: CASGPLAGGPGELFF. The CDR3 DNA reads TGTGCCAGCGGACCTCTAGCGGGAGGGCCCGGGGAGCTGTTTTTT.

The V call is TRBV9, the J call TRBJ1-5; D is possibly TRBD1 (5 bases). The CDR3 has 14 residues. Between the trimmed V and J ends, which lost 0 bases and 10 bases, there was a span of 14 bases. From germline, CDR1 is SGDLS and CDR2 YYNGEE. The CDR3, as DNA: TGTGCCAGCAGCGTAGACGGCCGGGGGGAACCCCAGCATTTT. Amino acids: CASSVDGRGEPQHF.

The CDR3 here is CASSKGTSGREYNEQFF. The CDR3 coding sequence is TGTGCCAGCAGCAAAGGAACTAGCGGGAGGGAATACAATGAGCAGTTCTTC. The chain joins TRBV21-1 to TRBJ2-1; no DNA check was done on the table's D call, TRBD2. TRBV21-1 is flagged as a pseudogene. The CDR3 contains 17 residues.

Here the CDR3 DNA reads TGTGCCAGCAGCTTGCTGGAGGCCGGTTACAATGAGCAGTTCTTC. Amino acids: CASSLLEAGYNEQFF. The rearrangement joins TRBV11-2 to TRBJ2-1, with D tentatively TRBD2 (5 bases). The CDR3 has 15 amino acids. The germline V and J ends were trimmed by 3 bases and 4 bases, with 13 bases remaining between them. CDR1 is SGHAT and CDR2 is FQNNGV in the germline V gene.

V gene TRBV9 combines with J gene TRBJ2-7; 11 bases match TRBD2. This CDR3 has 16 residues. J lost 3 bases, V lost 0 bases, and 5 bases had no gene match. The germline V gene has CDR1 SGDLS and CDR2 YYNGEE. CDR3 sequence reads: CASSVGSSGRFYEQYF. DNA for the CDR3: TGTGCCAGCAGCGTAGGGTCTAGCGGGAGGTTCTACGAGCAGTACTTC. The full variable domain, in which reference TRBV9 and TRBJ2-7 provide the parts outside the CDR3, is DSGVTQTPKHLITATGQRVTLRCSPRSGDLSVYWYQQSLDQGLQFLIQYYNGEERAKGNILERFSAQQFPDLHSELNLSSLELGDSALYFCASSVGSSGRFYEQYFGPGTRLTVT.

This clone appeared a few times. The chain recombines TRBV18 with TRBJ2-1, with 9 bases aligning to TRBD1. Trimming took 6 bases from V and 4 from J; bases not matched to a gene: 4. The CDR3 spans 14 residues. From germline, CDR1 is KGHSH and CDR2 LQKENI. The CDR3 reads CASSDRGSYNEQFF. Here the CDR3 DNA reads TGTGCCAGCTCGGACAGGGGTTCGTACAATGAGCAGTTCTTC.